Each of the 16 T cell receptor beta chains below was sequenced from the same sample in a study of T cells in Graves' hyperthyroidism and ophthalmopathy. Researchers amplified the TCR beta CDR3 regions from RNA transcripts. HTBI primers drove first-round RT-PCR of the TCR CDR3. Via MiXCR, TCRdb re-called the multiplex PCR reads, giving one row per CDR3 protein. Of about 840,000 distinct CDR3 sequences listed, 35% to 45% are singletons. Sequenced: blood. The source of these receptors is a man between 18 and 29 years old with Graves' hyperthyroidism.

On this clonotype: Mismatch with germline at one junction end may stem from a read error. The chain employs TRBV2 and TRBJ1-5, with a tentative D call TRBD1 (6 bases). Germline CDR1 is SNHLY and CDR2 is FYNNEI. The CDR3 contains 14 residues. The CDR3 loop is CASRYRDNNQPRHF. The CDR3 nucleotides read TGTGCCAGCAGGTACCGGGACAATAATCAGCCCCGGCATTTT.

This clonotype was observed a single time. A much larger clone sits a single nucleotide away, making a read error possible. This sequence joins TRBV20-1 and TRBJ1-4, with D unclear. The CDR3 runs to 13 residues. CDR1 is DFQATT and CDR2 is SNEGSKA in the germline V gene (reference sequence). The CDR3 nucleotides are TGCACTTCAGGTGGCACTACTAATGAAAAACTGTTTTTT. This encodes CTSGGTTNEKLFF.

A remark on this clonotype: A much larger clone differs by one base, so this may be a read error. The chain carries TRBV19 and TRBJ1-2; D uncertain. The V end was cut by 5 bases, the J end by 6 bases, with 13 bases between. CDR3 length equals 13 residues. The germline CDR1 and CDR2 sequences are LNHDA and SQIVND (reference sequence). CDR3 in amino acids: CASSPQSSHGYTF. In nucleotides, the CDR3 is TGTGCCAGTAGTCCTCAGTCCTCCCATGGCTACACCTTC.

This clonotype was seen a few times. The rearrangement joins TRBV13 to TRBJ2-7; D perhaps matches TRBD1 (5 bases). The CDR3 covers 15 residues. Per germline, CDR1 PRHDT and CDR2 FYEKMQ (reference sequence). V lost 4 bases and J 0 bases, leaving 13 bases between the germline ends. In nucleotides, the CDR3 is TGTGCCAGCAGCTCCAGGGCCTTTAACTCCTACGAGCAGTACTTC. Its translation: CASSSRAFNSYEQYF.

Regarding this clonotype: The junction and the germline gene differ at one end; a read error may be behind it. The chain carries TRBV10-3 and TRBJ2-5; D is unresolved. The CDR3 is made up of 12 amino acids. Per the germline V gene, CDR1 is ENHRY and CDR2 is SYGVKD. The CDR3: CAPGRRQETHHF. The CDR3 DNA reads TGTGCCCCAGGACGGCGCCAAGAGACCCACCACTTC.

This clonotype was observed once. Germline is not matched at one junction end, which may reflect a read error. This chain connects TRBV9 to TRBJ1-1; D is possibly TRBD1 (6 bases). The CDR3 consists of 14 residues. From germline, CDR1 is SGDLS and CDR2 YYNGEE. Here the CDR3 reads CASSFGTTVTEALF. The CDR3, as DNA: TGTGCCAGCAGCTTCGGGACAACGGTAACTGAAGCTCTCTTT.

The chain employs TRBV19 and TRBJ1-2; D not resolved. This CDR3 has 13 amino acids. In germline, CDR1 is LNHDA, CDR2 SQIVND (reference sequence). V was clipped by 8 bases and J by 4 bases, with 14 bases between them. The CDR3 is CASGTGLTYGYTF. CDR3 DNA sequence: TGTGCCAGTGGTACCGGACTCACCTATGGCTACACCTTC.

J is TRBJ1-1 and V is TRBV9, with 7 bases identical to TRBD1. V gave up 7 bases and J gave up 1 base; unmatched junction bases: 7. The germline CDR1 and CDR2 sequences are SGDLS and YYNGEE. This CDR3 contains 14 residues. The CDR3 coding sequence is TGTGCCAGCGGAATGGACAGGTGGAACACTGAAGCTTTCTTT. It is translated as CASGMDRWNTEAFF.

This chain joins TRBV7-6 and TRBJ1-2, with 7 positions matching TRBD1. This CDR3 has 15 residues. Trimming took 1 base from V and 2 from J; bases not matched to a gene: 4. Germline assignment: CDR1 SGHVS and CDR2 FNYEAQ. The CDR3 here is CASSLGSDRNYGYTF. The CDR3 nucleotides read TGTGCCAGCAGCTTAGGTTCGGACAGGAACTATGGCTACACCTTC.

Many counts were recorded for this clonotype. The chain has TRBV15 and TRBJ2-7; 7 bases are shared with TRBD2. The CDR3 extends over 16 amino acids. Unmatched junction bases numbered 7, after V lost 0 bases and J lost 2 bases. Looked up from germline, CDR1 is LNHNV and CDR2 is YYDKDF (reference sequence). The CDR3: CATSRDLGGSPYEQYF. The CDR3 DNA follows: TGTGCCACCAGCAGAGATCTCGGCGGGAGCCCCTACGAGCAGTACTTC.

The chain carries TRBV29-1 and TRBJ2-5, with no clear D. Germline assignment: CDR1 SQVTM and CDR2 ANQGSEA. The CDR3 contains 13 residues. With 1 base removed from V and 1 base from J, the gap between germline ends came to 7 bases. The CDR3 is CSVEVSTQETQYF. The CDR3 DNA reads as TGCAGCGTTGAAGTCTCGACCCAAGAGACCCAGTACTTC.

Concerning this clonotype: A junction end diverges from the germline sequence, so it may reflect a read error. The rearrangement uses TRBV11-3 and TRBJ1-1; D is ambiguous. In germline, CDR1 is SGHNT, CDR2 YENEEA. This CDR3 region has 12 residues. In DNA form, the CDR3 reads TGTGTCAGCAGCTTATCTGACACTGAAGCTTTCTTT. Translated: CVSSLSDTEAFF.

This clonotype was counted at least ten times. The chain links TRBV19 to TRBJ1-6; TRBD1 might be the D (5 bases). Germline-derived CDR1 and CDR2 are LNHDA and SQIVND (reference sequence). V was trimmed by 3 bases and J by 11 bases, leaving 11 bases between them. The CDR3 length is 13 residues. The CDR3 here is CASSMGRDAPLHF. CDR3 sequence (DNA): TGTGCCAGTAGTATGGGACGGGATGCACCCCTCCACTTT. Full variable domain (missing parts from reference TRBV19 and TRBJ1-6): DGGITQSPKYLFRKEGQNVTLSCEQNLNHDAMYWYRQDPGQGLRLIYYSQIVNDFQKGDIAEGYSVSREKKESFPLTVTSAQKNPTAFYLCASSMGRDAPLHFGNGTRLTVT.

This clonotype was recorded at least ten times. The chain recombines TRBV4-3 with TRBJ1-5; a possible D gene is TRBD1 (5 bases). This CDR3 is 13 amino acids long. V lost 0 bases, J lost 12 bases, and 12 bases lay in between. Germline-derived CDR1 and CDR2 are LGHNA and YSLEER. CDR3 protein: CASSQDGGTRQHF. Here the CDR3 DNA reads TGCGCCAGCAGCCAAGACGGAGGGACTCGCCAGCATTTT.

This clonotype was seen more than once but under ten times. The rearrangement links TRBV6-6 to TRBJ2-7; maybe TRBD1 (6 bases). Trimming left V 6 bases short and J 5 bases short, with 14 bases between. This CDR3 contains 13 residues. Germline V gene lookup returns CDR1 MNHNY and CDR2 SVGAGI (reference sequence). The CDR3 coding sequence is TGTGCCAGCAGGGGGGCGGTGAGAAACGAGCAGTACTTC. Translating it yields CASRGAVRNEQYF.

This chain connects TRBV7-2 to TRBJ1-5, with 9 bases that match TRBD1. The V and J ends lost 6 bases and 6 bases, in that order; junction bases with no gene match: 12. Germline CDR1 is SGHTA and CDR2 is FQGNSA. This CDR3 has 16 residues. CDR3 nucleotides: TGTGCCAGCAGTTCATCTGGACAGGGGCAGCGTCAGCCCCAGCATTTT. Amino acids: CASSSSGQGQRQPQHF.